This record concerns one T cell receptor beta chain sequence. Its antigen is still unknown. At one boundary the junction diverges from the germline segment, which might be a read error. At the DNA level, this CDR3 is encoded by other sequences in the same sample as well. The sample originates from a study of blood T cell repertoires in COVID-19 (dated by TCRdb to about 2020). Regarding the complete study: The collaborator samples originated in the United States, Italy and Spain and spanned the acute and convalescent phases of COVID-19. Deeply sampled blood TCRbeta repertoires from subjects exposed to, actively infected with, or recovered from COVID-19 were included in the dataset. A de-identified subject ID, COVID-19 status, age in years and sex were almost always included in the sample metadata. The repertoires were released in a freely available public database meant as a resource for research on the immune response to SARS-CoV-2. The samples were drawn from the first 160 participants of the ongoing ImmuneRACE study and from 950 to 1,500 subjects provided by 6 global collaborators. The material from the prospective study consisted of cDNA or gDNA derived from T cells, B-cell-depleted T cells, or PBMCs. HLA class I and class II types, where available, came from metadata supplied by the sample provider rather than from assay-based typing. Here is what the overall study found, with its caveats: How much clinical and demographic metadata was included differed by source and by participant, and the metadata was provided uncurated.

CDR1 and CDR2 were assigned from the germline V gene as SGHRS and YFSETQ. The CDR3 covers 14 residues, taking in both the cysteine and the phenylalanine. The DNA shown is the 42-base CDR3, in frame from base 1. The collaborating institutions used their own protocols to collect whole blood in K2EDTA tubes. For TCRbeta analysis, collaborators shipped samples in one of three forms: frozen whole blood, isolated PBMCs, or DNA extracted from either of those sample types. TCRbeta CDR3 regions were amplified from genomic DNA by means of the immunoSEQ Assay, a bias-controlled multiplex PCR. The original pipeline was this. The number of nucleated cells in each sample was estimated by amplification of reference gene primers within the assay. Sequence reads were collapsed and filtered to measure the absolute abundance of every unique TCRbeta CDR3 rearrangement. For each sample, productive Simpson clonality was calculated as the square root of Simpson's diversity index across productive rearrangements. Entries here come from immuneACCESS through TCRdb and include only in-frame sequences with V and J called. Some clones fail to appear in such tables; in the studies checked, an unresolved V gene covers under half of the shortfall, and the cause of the remainder is unknown. V and J calls and clone size are those listed in that table; D and trimming were worked out from the DNA. The sample table lists some 69,000 clones, about 82% of them with a count of one. The ten largest clones add up to 1.8% of the sample.

Sequencing was done on a sample of peripheral blood. The clonotype was recovered from a woman aged 55-75 years with acute or convalescent COVID-19. The chain was built from TRBV5-1 and TRBJ1-3; TRBD1 is a weak D gene call, 5 bases matching. The CDR3 reads CASSLAGSGNTIYF. The bases read TGCGCCAGCAGCTTGGCAGGGTCTGGAAACACTATATATTTT.